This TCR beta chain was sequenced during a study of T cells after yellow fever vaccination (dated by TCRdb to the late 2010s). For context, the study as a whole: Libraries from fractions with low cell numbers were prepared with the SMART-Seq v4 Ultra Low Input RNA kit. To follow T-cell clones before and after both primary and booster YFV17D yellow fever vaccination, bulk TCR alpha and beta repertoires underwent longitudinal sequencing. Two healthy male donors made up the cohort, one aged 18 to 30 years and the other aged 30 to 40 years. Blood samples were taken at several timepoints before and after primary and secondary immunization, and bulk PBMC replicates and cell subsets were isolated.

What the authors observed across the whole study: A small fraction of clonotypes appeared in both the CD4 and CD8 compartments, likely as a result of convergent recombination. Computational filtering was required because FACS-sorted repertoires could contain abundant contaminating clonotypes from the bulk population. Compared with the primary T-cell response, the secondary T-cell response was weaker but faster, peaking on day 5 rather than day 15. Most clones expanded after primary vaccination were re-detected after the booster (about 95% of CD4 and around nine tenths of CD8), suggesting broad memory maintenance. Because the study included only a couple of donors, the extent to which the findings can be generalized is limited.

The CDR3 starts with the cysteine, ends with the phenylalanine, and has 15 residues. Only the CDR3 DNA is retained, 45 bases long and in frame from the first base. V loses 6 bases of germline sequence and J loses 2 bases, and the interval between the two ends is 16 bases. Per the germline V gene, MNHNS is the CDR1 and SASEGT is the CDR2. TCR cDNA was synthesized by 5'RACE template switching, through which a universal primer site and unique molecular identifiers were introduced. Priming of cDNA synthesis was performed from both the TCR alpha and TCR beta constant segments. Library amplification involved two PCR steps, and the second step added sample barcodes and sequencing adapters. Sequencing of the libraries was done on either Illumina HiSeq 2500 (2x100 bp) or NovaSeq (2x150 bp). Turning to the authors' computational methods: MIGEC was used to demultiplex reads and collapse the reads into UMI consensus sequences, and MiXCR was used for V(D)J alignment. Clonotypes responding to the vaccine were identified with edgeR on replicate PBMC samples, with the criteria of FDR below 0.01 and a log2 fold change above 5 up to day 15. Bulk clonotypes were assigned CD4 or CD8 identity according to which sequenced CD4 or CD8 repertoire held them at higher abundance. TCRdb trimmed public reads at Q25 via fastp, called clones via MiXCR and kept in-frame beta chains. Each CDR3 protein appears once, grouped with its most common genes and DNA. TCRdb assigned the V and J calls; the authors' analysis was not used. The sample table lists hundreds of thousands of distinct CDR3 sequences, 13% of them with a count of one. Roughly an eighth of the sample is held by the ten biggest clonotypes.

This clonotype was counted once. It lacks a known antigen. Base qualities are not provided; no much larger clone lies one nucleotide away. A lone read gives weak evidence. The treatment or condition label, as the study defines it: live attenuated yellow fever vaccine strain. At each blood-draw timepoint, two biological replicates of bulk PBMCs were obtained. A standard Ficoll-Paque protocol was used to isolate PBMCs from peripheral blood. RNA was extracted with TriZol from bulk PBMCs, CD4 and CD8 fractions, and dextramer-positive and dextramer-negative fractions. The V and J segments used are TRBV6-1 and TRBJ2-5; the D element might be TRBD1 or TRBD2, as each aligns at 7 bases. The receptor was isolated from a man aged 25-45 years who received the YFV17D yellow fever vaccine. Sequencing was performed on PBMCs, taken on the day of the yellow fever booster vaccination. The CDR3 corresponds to CASRQAGQPQETQYF. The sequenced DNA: TGTGCCAGCAGGCAAGCGGGACAGCCACAAGAGACCCAGTACTTC.